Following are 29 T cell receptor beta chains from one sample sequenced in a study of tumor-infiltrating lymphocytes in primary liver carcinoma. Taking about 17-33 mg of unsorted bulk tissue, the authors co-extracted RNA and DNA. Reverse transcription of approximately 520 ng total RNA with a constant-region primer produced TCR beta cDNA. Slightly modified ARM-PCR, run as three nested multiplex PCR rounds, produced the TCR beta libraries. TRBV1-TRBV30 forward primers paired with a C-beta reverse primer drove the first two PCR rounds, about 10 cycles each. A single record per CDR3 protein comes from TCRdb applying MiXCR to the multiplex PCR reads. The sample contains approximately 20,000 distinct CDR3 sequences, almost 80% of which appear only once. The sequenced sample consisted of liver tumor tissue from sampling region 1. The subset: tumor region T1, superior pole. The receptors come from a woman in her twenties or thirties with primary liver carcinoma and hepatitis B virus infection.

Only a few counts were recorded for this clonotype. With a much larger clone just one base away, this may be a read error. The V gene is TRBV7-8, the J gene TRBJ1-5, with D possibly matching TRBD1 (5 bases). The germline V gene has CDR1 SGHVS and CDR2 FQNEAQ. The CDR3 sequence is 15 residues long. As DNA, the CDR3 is TGTGCCAGCAGCGACAGCCGGTATAGCAATCGGCCCCAGCATTTT. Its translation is CASSDSRYSNRPQHF.

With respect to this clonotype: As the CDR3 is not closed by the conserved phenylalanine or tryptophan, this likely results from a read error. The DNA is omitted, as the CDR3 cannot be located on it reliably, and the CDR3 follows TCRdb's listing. CDR3 residues: CASRYTGGRTETLS. The V call is TRBV11-2, the J call TRBJ1-1; the table's D call, TRBD1, has no DNA check behind it. In germline, CDR1 is SGHAT, CDR2 FQNNGV. The CDR3 is 14 amino acids in total, end residues counted.

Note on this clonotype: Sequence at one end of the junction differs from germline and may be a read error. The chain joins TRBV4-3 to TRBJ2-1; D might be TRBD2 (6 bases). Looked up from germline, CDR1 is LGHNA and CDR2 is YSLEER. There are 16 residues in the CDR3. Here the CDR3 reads CANSQDAGSSYIEQFF. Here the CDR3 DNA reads TGCGCCAATAGCCAAGATGCGGGAAGCTCCTACATTGAGCAGTTCTTC.

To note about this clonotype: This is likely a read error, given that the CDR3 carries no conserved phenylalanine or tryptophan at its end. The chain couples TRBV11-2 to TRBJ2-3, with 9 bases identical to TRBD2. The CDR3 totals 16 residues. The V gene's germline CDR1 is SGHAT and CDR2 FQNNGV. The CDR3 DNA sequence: TGTGCCGGCAGCGCGGGACTAGCTGGTATTGTTGATACGCAGTATTAT. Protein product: CAGSAGLAGIVDTQYY.

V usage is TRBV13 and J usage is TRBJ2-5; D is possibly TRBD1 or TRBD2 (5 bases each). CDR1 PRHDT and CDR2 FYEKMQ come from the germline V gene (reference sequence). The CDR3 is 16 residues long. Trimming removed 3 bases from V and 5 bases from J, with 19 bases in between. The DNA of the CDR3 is TGTGCCAGCAGCTTGAGGGGCTGGGTAATTTGGGAGACCCAGTACTTC. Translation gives CASSLRGWVIWETQYF.

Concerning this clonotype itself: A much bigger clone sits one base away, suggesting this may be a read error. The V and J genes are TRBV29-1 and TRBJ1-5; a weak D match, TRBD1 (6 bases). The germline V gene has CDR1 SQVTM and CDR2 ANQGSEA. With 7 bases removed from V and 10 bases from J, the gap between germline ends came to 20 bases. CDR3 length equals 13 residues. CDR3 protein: CSAGGGPDCPQHF. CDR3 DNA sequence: TGCAGCGCGGGGGGGGGCCCAGACTGTCCCCAGCATTTT.

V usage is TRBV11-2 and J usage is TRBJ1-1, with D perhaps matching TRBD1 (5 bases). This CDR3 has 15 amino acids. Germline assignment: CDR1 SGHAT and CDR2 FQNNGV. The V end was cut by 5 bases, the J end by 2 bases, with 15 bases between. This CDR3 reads CASSGLGGVNTEAFF. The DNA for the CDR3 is TGTGCCAGCAGCGGACTGGGGGGGGTAAACACTGAAGCTTTCTTT. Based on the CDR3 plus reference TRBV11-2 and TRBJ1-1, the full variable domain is EAGVAQSPRYKIIEKRQSVAFWCNPISGHATLYWYQQILGQGPKLLIQFQNNGVVDDSQLPKDRFSAERLKGVDSTLKIQPAKLEDSAVYLCASSGLGGVNTEAFFGQGTRLTVV.

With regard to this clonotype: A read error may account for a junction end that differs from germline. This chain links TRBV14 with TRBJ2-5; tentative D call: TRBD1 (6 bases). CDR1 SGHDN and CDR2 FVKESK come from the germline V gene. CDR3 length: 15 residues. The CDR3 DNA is TGTGCCAGTAGCCAAGACAGGACTTCCCAAGAGACCCAGTACTTC. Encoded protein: CASSQDRTSQETQYF.

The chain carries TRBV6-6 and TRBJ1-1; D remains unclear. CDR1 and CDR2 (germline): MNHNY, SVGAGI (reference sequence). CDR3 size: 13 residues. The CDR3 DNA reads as TGTGGCGGCAGTGGAACGGTGAACACTGAAGCTTTCTTT. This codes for CGGSGTVNTEAFF.

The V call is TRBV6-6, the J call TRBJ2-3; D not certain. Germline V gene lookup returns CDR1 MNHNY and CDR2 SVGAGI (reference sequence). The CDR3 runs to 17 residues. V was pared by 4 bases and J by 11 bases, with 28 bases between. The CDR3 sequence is CASSSILDWGSQIGQYF. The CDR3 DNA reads TGTGCCAGCAGTTCCATCTTAGACTGGGGAAGCCAGATAGGGCAGTATTTT.

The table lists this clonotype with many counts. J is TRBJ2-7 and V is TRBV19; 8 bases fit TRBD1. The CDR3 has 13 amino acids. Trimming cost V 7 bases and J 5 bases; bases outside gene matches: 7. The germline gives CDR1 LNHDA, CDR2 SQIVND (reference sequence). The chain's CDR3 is CASKDRGYHEQYF. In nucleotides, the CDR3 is TGTGCCAGTAAAGACAGGGGATACCACGAGCAGTACTTC.

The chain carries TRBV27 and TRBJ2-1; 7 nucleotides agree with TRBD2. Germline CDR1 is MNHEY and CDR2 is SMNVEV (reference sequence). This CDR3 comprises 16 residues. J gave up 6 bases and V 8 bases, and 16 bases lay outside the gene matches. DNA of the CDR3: TGTGCCAGCGATGCGGGGGACGCGGGAAGAATCAATGAGCAGTTCTTC. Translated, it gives CASDAGDAGRINEQFF.

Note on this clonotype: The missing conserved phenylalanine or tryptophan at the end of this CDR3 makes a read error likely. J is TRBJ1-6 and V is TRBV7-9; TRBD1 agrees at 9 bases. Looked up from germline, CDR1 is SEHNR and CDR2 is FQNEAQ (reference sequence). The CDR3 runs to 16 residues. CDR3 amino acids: CASSQGQGFYNSLLHY. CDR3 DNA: TGTGCCAGCAGCCAGGGACAGGGCTTTTATAATTCACTCCTCCACTAT.

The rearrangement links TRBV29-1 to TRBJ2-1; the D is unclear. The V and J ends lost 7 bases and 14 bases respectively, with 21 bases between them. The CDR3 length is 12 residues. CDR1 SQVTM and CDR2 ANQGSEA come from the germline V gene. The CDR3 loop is CSALREYKEKFF. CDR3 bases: TGCAGCGCCCTAAGGGAATACAAGGAGAAGTTCTTC.

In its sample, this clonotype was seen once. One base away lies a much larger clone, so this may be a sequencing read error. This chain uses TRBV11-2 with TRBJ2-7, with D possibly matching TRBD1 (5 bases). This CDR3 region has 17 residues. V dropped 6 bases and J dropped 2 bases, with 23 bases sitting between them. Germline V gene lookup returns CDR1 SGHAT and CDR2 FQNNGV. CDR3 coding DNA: TGTGCCAGCAGTATCGCAGGATGGGGCTCTTGGGCCTACGAGCAGTACTTC. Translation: CASSIAGWGSWAYEQYF.

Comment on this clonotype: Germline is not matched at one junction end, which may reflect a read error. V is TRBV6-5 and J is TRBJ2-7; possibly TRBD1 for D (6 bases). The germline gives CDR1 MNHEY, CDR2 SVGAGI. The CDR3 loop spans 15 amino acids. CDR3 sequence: CASSYKDSSTYDQYF. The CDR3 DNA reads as TGTGCCAGCAGTTACAAGGACAGCAGCACCTACGACCAGTATTTC.

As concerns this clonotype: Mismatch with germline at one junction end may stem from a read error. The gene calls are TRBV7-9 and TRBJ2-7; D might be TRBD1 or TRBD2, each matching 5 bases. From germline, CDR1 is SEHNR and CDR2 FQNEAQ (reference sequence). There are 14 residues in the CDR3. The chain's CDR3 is CASSTGTLHYKQYF. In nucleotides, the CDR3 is TGCGCCAGCAGCACTGGGACGCTTCACTACAAGCAGTACTTC.

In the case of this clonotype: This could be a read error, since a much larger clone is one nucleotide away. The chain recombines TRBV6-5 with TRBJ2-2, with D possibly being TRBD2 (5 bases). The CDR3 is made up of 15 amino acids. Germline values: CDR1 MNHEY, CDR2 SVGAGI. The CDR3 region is CACSYAVDGTGVLFF. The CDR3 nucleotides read TGTGCCTGCAGTTACGCAGTGGACGGCACCGGGGTGCTGTTTTTT.

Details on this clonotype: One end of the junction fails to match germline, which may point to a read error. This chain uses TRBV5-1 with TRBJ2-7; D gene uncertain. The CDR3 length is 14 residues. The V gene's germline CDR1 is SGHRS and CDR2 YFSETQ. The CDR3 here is CASRPHAASYEQYF. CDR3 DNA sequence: TGCGCCAGCAGACCGCATGCCGCTTCCTACGAGCAGTACTTT.

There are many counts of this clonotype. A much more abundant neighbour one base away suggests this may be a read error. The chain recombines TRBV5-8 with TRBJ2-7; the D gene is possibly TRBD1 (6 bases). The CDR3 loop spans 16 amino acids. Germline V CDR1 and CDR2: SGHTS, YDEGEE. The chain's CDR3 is CAGSLLRGDISYEQYF. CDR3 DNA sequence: TGTGCCGGCAGCTTGCTCAGGGGCGATATCTCCTACGAGCAGTACTTC.

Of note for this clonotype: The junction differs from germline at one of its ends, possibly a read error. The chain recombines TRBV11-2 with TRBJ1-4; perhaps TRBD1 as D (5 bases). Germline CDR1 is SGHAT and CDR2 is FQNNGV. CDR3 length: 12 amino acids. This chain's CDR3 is CTSSPWGGKLFF. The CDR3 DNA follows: TGTACCAGTAGTCCCTGGGGGGGAAAACTGTTTTTT.

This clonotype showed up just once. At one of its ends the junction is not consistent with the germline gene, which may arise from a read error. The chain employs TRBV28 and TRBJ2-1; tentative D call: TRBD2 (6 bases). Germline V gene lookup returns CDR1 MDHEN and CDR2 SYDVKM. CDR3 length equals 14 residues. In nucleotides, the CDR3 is TGTGCCAGCGGGGAGGTGAGCTCCTACAATGAGCATTTCTTT. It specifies CASGEVSSYNEHFF.

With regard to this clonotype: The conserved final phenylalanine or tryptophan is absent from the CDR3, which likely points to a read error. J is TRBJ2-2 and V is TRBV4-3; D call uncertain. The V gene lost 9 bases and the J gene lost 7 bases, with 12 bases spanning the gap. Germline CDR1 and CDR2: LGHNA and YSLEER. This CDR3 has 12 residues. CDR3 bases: TGCGCCAGGAGACTTGGCATCGGGGAGCTGTTTTAT. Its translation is CARRLGIGELFY.

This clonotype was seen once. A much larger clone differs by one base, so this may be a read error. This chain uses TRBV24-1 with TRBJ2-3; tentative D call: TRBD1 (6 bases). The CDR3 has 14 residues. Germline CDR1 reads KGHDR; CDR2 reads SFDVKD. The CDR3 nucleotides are TGTGCCAACAGTGATCGGGACACCACAGGTACGCAGTATTTT. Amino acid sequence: CANSDRDTTGTQYF.

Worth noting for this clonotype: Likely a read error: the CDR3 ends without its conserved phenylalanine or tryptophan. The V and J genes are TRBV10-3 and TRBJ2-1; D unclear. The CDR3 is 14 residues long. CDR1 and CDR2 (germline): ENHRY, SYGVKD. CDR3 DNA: TGCGCCATCAGTCCCACGGCGTCCCGGGATGAGCAGTTCTTA. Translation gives CAISPTASRDEQFL.

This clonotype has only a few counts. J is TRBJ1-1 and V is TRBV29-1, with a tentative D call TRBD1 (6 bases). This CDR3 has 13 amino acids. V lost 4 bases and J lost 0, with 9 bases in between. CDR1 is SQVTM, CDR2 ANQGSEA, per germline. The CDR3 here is CSVVRQVNTEAFF. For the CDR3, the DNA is TGCAGCGTTGTCAGACAGGTGAACACTGAAGCTTTCTTT.

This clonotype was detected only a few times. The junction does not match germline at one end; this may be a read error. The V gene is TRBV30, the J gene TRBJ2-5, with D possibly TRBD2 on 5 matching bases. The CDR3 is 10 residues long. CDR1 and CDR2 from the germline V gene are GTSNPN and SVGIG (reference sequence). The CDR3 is CAWSGKTKYF. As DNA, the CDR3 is TGTGCCTGGAGCGGGAAGACCAAGTACTTC.

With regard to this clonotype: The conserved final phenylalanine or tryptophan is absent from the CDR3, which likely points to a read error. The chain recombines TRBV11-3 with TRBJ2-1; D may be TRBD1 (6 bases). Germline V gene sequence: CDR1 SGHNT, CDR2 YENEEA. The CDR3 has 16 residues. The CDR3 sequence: CAGSSTGHGFLDEQFL. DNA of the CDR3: TGTGCCGGCAGTTCAACGGGACACGGCTTCCTGGATGAGCAGTTCTTA.

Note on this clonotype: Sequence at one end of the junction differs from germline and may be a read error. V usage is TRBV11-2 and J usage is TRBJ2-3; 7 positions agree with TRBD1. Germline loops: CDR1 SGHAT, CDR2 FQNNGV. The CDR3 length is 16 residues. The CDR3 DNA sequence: TGTGACAGCAGCCGGTCGCGACAGGGAAGGGGAGATACACAGTTTTTT. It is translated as CDSSRSRQGRGDTQFF. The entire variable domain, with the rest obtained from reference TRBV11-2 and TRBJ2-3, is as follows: EAGVAQSPRYKIIEKRQSVAFWCNPISGHATLYWYQQILGQGPKLLIQFQNNGVVDDSQLPKDRFSAERLKGVDSTLKIQPAKLEDSAVYLCDSSRSRQGRGDTQFFGPGTRLTVL.